Below, 2 T cell receptor beta chains from the same sample are listed, as sequenced in a study of type 1 and type 2 diabetes patients. PCR was run on genomic DNA. A primer set of 30 forward and 13 reverse primers amplified the CDR3. TCRdb called the multiplex PCR reads again in MiXCR, with one record for every CDR3 protein. The repertoire holds more than 250,000 distinct CDR3 sequences, with approximately 45% as singletons. Sequencing used peripheral blood mononuclear cells (PBMCs). These TCRs come from a young man with type 2 diabetes.

V usage is TRBV2 and J usage is TRBJ2-6; perhaps TRBD2 as D (6 bases). The V and J ends lost 6 bases and 2 bases respectively, with 11 bases between them. The CDR3 is 15 residues long. In germline, CDR1 is SNHLY, CDR2 FYNNEI. The CDR3 protein is CASRTREAGANVLTF. The CDR3 nucleotides are TGTGCCAGCAGAACCAGGGAGGCTGGGGCCAACGTCCTGACTTTC.

This rearrangement joins TRBV19 to TRBJ2-1; 7 bases fit TRBD1. Germline CDR1 reads LNHDA; CDR2 reads SQIVND (reference sequence). This CDR3 is built from 14 residues. Losses at the gene ends were 5 bases for V and 6 bases for J; bases not matched to a gene: 7. CDR3 in amino acids: CASSSLGGRNEQFF. Here the CDR3 DNA reads TGTGCCAGTAGTTCTTTAGGGGGCCGCAATGAGCAGTTCTTC.